The clone carrying this TCR beta chain came up once. Profiling relied on immunoSEQ multiplex PCR, and the TCRdb table lists in-frame clones only, not all of them. The sample has about 400,000 clones; 83% are singletons. Specified treatment: some 19 received Ad26.COV2.S at low or high dose, single or two shots; 5 received placebo; per-sample allocation not given. Collection of samples fell on day 63 after the first vaccine or placebo injection. The entry originates in a study of Ad26.COV2.S vaccination and SARS-CoV-2 variants. Overall study: The donor belonged to the COV1001 Ad26.COV2.S trial arm. The study gave Ad26.COV2.S intramuscularly, once or twice 56 days apart.

Germline trimming cut 1 base from V and 4 bases from J; bases unmatched to any gene: 10. The CDR3 is made up of 17 amino acids. CDR1 SEHNR and CDR2 FQNEAQ come from the germline V gene (reference sequence). The chain has TRBV7-9 and TRBJ1-1, with 9 bases identical to TRBD1. This sequence originates from a person between 18 and 65 years old who received the Ad26.COV2.S COVID-19 vaccine or a placebo. This material consisted of peripheral blood, taken in a trial of Ad26.COV2.S vaccine versus placebo. CDR3 in DNA: TGTGCCAGCAGCTTAGTTGGACAGGGGCCCCCCGGCACTGAAGCTTTCTTT. Residues: CASSLVGQGPPGTEAFF.